This paragraph reports one TCR beta chain. Its cognate antigen is unknown. Germline V gene data show CDR1 as SNHLY and CDR2 as FYNNEI. The CDR3 loop spans 13 amino acids. The ends were cut back, 4 bases at V and 2 bases at J, with 8 bases in the middle. The data derive from a study of shared clonotypes between healthy human individuals. As for the study in general: Three plates each covered CD4 naive and memory; CD8 naive two, CD8 memory one. Study conclusions and caveats: Relative to clonotypes present in all four donors, those not shared had lower generation probabilities. Some naive CD4 clonotypes, approximately 4.5%, turned up in common across four donors. The sampled material consisted only of blood, and tissue repertoires are likely to differ.

This table comes from immunoSEQ multiplex PCR, and its TCRdb copy is limited to in-frame clones, with some not included. The sample has approximately 940,000 clones, more than 75% seen once. The TCR sequence derives from a man younger than 35 in good health. The sequenced sample was memory CD4+ T cells sorted from blood. The subset was: CD45RA-negative fraction. The chain combines TRBV2 with TRBJ1-2; D call uncertain. The CDR3 loop is CASSVGRNYGYTF. In nucleotides, the CDR3 is TGTGCCAGCAGTGTGGGTCGGAACTATGGCTACACCTTC.